The rows below give T cell receptor beta chains drawn from one sample of a study of blood T cell repertoires in COVID-19. Clones were sequenced by immunoSEQ multiplex PCR, and TCRdb holds only the in-frame ones, with some missing. The sample includes around 300,000 clones, roughly 90% of them seen just once. Sequencing used peripheral blood. The receptors were sampled from a woman aged 25 to 45 with COVID-19, enrolled during active disease. Each CDR3 is given with its conserved first and last residue. The D gene is left open where the match is weak. The listing skips clone size in some rows; elsewhere it reads once, few, many or a size class.

>TRBJ2-5|TRBD1|TRBV7-8|-
TGTGCCAGCAGCTCTGACAGGGAGGAGACCCAGTACTTC
CASSSDREETQYF
>TRBJ2-7|TRBD2|TRBV4-2|-
TGTGCCAGCAGCCAAGAAAGCGGGAGGACAGCTACCGAGCAGTACTTC
CASSQESGRTATEQYF
>TRBJ1-2|TRBD1|TRBV29-1|-
TGCAGCGTCCACAGGACAGGCTATGGCTACACCTTC
CSVHRTGYGYTF
>TRBJ1-5|-|TRBV7-8|-
TGTGCCAGCAGCTTAGTAGGCGGTAGCAATCAGCCCCAGCATTTT
CASSLVGGSNQPQHF
>TRBJ2-2|-|TRBV7-3|-
TGTGCCAGCAGCCCTAACCACCGGGACAAAGGGGCCTGTTCGAACACCGGGGAGCTGTTTTTT
CASSPNHRDKGACSNTGELFF
>TRBJ1-2|TRBD1|TRBV24-1|-
TGTGCCACCAGTGATTCGAGACAGGGAGAAGGCGTCTATGGCTACACCTTC
CATSDSRQGEGVYGYTF
>TRBJ2-1|TRBD2|TRBV5-1|-
TGCGCCAGCAGCTTGGAGTTAGCGGGAAACAATGAGCAGTTCTTC
CASSLELAGNNEQFF
>TRBJ1-2|-|TRBV12-3/TRBV12-4|-
TGTGCCAGCAGCCCCCAGCCAGGCTATGGCTACACCTTC
CASSPQPGYGYTF
>TRBJ1-2|TRBD1|TRBV5-5|-
TGTGCCAGCAGCTTGGACAGGGGGTTCGGCTACACCTTC
CASSLDRGFGYTF
>TRBJ2-1|TRBD2|TRBV4-1|-
TGCGCCAGCAGCCCAAGCGGGAGGAGCGGCGATGAGCAGTTCTTC
CASSPSGRSGDEQFF
>TRBJ1-1|-|TRBV24-1|once
TGTGCCACCCAAGCAGGCAACACTGAAGCTTTCTTT
CATQAGNTEAFF
>TRBJ1-2|-|TRBV27|-
TGTGCCAGCAGTTTGGGTCGGCTACTAGGCTACACCTTC
CASSLGRLLGYTF
>TRBJ1-1|-|TRBV3-1/TRBV3-2|once
TGTGCCAGCAGCCGCCCTACCGGGACAAAGCTAGGGAACACTGAAGCTTTCTTT
CASSRPTGTKLGNTEAFF
>TRBJ1-1|-|TRBV7-9|-
TGTGCCACCCCCCCACCGGAGCTGGACACTGAAGCTTTCTTT
CATPPPELDTEAFF
>TRBJ2-7|-|TRBV7-6|-
TGTGCCAGCAGCTTACTTGGTAGCCAGAGCTCCTACGAGCAGTACTTC
CASSLLGSQSSYEQYF
>TRBJ2-3|TRBD2|TRBV28|-
TGTGCCAGCAGTCCTAGACTAGCGGGTTTCACAGATACGCAGTATTTT
CASSPRLAGFTDTQYF
>TRBJ1-2|TRBD1|TRBV30|-
TGTGCCTGGAGTATAGGACAGGCTAACTATGGCTACACCTTC
CAWSIGQANYGYTF
>TRBJ2-1|-|TRBV25-1|-
TGTGCCAGCACGCCATCGGGACTCAACAATGAGCAGTTCTTC
CASTPSGLNNEQFF
>TRBJ1-2|-|TRBV19|-
TGTGCCAGTAGCTATTCCCTTATGATGGTTAACTATGGCTACACCTTC
CASSYSLMMVNYGYTF
>TRBJ1-2|-|TRBV19|-
TGTGCCAGTAGTCGTGGACAGCTACTTAACTATGGCTACACCTTC
CASSRGQLLNYGYTF
>TRBJ1-3|-|TRBV5-6|-
TGTGCCAGCAGCTTGCCGGGTCGCTCTGGAAACACCATATATTTT
CASSLPGRSGNTIYF
>TRBJ1-1|-|TRBV25-1|-
TGTGCCAGCAACGGACATATGAACACTGAAGCTTTCTTT
CASNGHMNTEAFF
>TRBJ1-4|-|TRBV5-4|few
TGTGCCAGCAGCTTGTTTGGGGGGAGACCTACCGATCCTAATGAAAAACTGTTTTTT
CASSLFGGRPTDPNEKLFF
>TRBJ2-1|-|TRBV28|-
TGTGCCAGCAGGCTCATAAGCGGACTCTCCTACAATGAGCAGTTCTTC
CASRLISGLSYNEQFF
>TRBJ1-3|TRBD1|TRBV6-6|-
TGTGCCAGCAGTTACAGGGGGCGAAGCTCTGGAAACACCATATATTTT
CASSYRGRSSGNTIYF
>TRBJ1-1|TRBD1|TRBV3-1/TRBV3-2|-
TGTGCCAGCAGCCACTACAGGGGGATGGCGAACACTGAAGCTTTCTTT
CASSHYRGMANTEAFF
>TRBJ2-1|TRBD2|TRBV4-2|few
TGTGCCAGCAGCCAAGATCTCAGGAGACTAGCGGGAGCTGAGCAGTTCTTC
CASSQDLRRLAGAEQFF
>TRBJ2-1|TRBD2|TRBV10-3|-
TGTGCCATCAGTGAGGGGCTAGCGGTCTCCTACAATGAGCAGTTCTTC
CAISEGLAVSYNEQFF
>TRBJ2-1|TRBD2|TRBV30|-
TGTGCCTGGAGTCCCATTAGCGGGAGGGCCGACAATGAGCAGTTCTTC
CAWSPISGRADNEQFF
>TRBJ1-2|-|TRBV4-2|once
TGTGCCAGCAGCCAAGTGGAAGGGGACTATGGCTACACCTTC
CASSQVEGDYGYTF
>TRBJ1-2|-|TRBV7-9|once
TGTGCCAGCAGCCCTAGCGTCCGGGAGCGAGGCTACACCTTC
CASSPSVRERGYTF
>TRBJ2-3|TRBD2|TRBV28|-
TGTGCCAGCAGTAAGGGACTAGCGGGAGACACGCAGTATTTT
CASSKGLAGDTQYF
>TRBJ1-1|-|TRBV5-8|-
TGTGCCAGCAACTTCGGGAGCTGGGATGAAGCTTTCTTT
CASNFGSWDEAFF
>TRBJ2-1|TRBD2|TRBV6-5|-
TGTGCCAGCAGTCGGGGACTAGCGGGAGTCAATGAGCAGTTCTTC
CASSRGLAGVNEQFF
>TRBJ2-2|TRBD1|TRBV19|-
TGTGCCAGTATGGACAGGGGGAACACCGGGGAGCTGTTTTTT
CASMDRGNTGELFF
>TRBJ1-2|TRBD1|TRBV3-1/TRBV3-2|-
TGTGCCAGCAGCCAAGCGGGGGTAAGGGGGACAGGCTATGGCTACACCTTC
CASSQAGVRGTGYGYTF
>TRBJ1-2|-|TRBV5-8|-
TGTGCCAGCAGCTCCGACAGGACCTATGGCTACACCTTC
CASSSDRTYGYTF
>TRBJ1-5|-|TRBV4-1|-
TGCGCCAGCAGCAGGGATTGGACAGTCAATCAGCCCCAGCATTTT
CASSRDWTVNQPQHF
>TRBJ2-1|-|TRBV6-2/TRBV6-3|few
TGTGCCAGCAGCCCCGGACTGGAATACAATGAGCAGTTCTTC
CASSPGLEYNEQFF
>TRBJ2-1|TRBD2|TRBV7-9|-
TGTGCCAGCAGCTCTCAAGGACTAGCGGGAAGTGAGCAGTTCTTC
CASSSQGLAGSEQFF
>TRBJ1-1|TRBD1|TRBV9|-
TGTGCCAGCAGCGGGGGACAGGGGATTCGGACTGAAGCTTTCTTT
CASSGGQGIRTEAFF
>TRBJ2-3|TRBD2|TRBV10-3|-
TGTGCCATCAGTGACTCCGGGAGGTTTGCAGATACGCAGTATTTT
CAISDSGRFADTQYF
>TRBJ2-6|TRBD2|TRBV2|-
TGTGCCAGCAGTTCTCTAGCGGGAGGCGGCTCTGGGGCCAACGTCCTGACTTTC
CASSSLAGGGSGANVLTF
>TRBJ1-1|-|TRBV30|-
TGTGCCTGGAGTGGGACAGTTCTGAACACTGAAGCTTTCTTT
CAWSGTVLNTEAFF
>TRBJ1-4|-|TRBV15|once
TGTGCCACCAGCCTCGCAGGGATTGAAGAAAAACTGTTTTTT
CATSLAGIEEKLFF
>TRBJ1-1|-|TRBV5-1|-
TGCGCCAGCAGCGCGTCCTCAGGGAACACTGAAGCTTTCTTT
CASSASSGNTEAFF
>TRBJ1-1|-|TRBV5-4|-
TGTGCCAGCAGCTTGGGCCCTTCGGGGGGGGCAGTCACTGAAGCTTTCTTT
CASSLGPSGGAVTEAFF
>TRBJ1-4|-|TRBV20-1|-
TGCAGTGCTAGTTCCGGGGGTGGTGGAAAACTGTTTTTT
CSASSGGGGKLFF
>TRBJ2-7|TRBD1|TRBV28|-
TGTGCCAGCAGCCCGGCCGGGACAGGGGGCTACGAGCAGTACTTC
CASSPAGTGGYEQYF
>TRBJ2-5|TRBD2|TRBV7-2|-
TGTGCCAGCAGCCCCGGACTAGCGGGAGGGCAAGAGACCCAGTACTTC
CASSPGLAGGQETQYF
>TRBJ2-3|-|TRBV7-9|-
TGTGCCAGCAGCGCCGGACTTGCTAGCACAGATACGCAGTATTTT
CASSAGLASTDTQYF
>TRBJ1-5|-|TRBV19|-
TGTGCCAGTAGTATAAGCAGGGAAGGTCAGCCCCAGCATTTT
CASSISREGQPQHF
>TRBJ1-4|-|TRBV9|-
TGTGCCAGCAGCGTAGTTCCGGGGTCAAATGAAAAACTGTTTTTT
CASSVVPGSNEKLFF
>TRBJ2-5|TRBD1|TRBV7-9|-
TGTGCCAGCAGCTTAGTTGGCAGGGGGCAGGAAGAGACCCAGTACTTC
CASSLVGRGQEETQYF
>TRBJ1-2|TRBD1|TRBV3-1/TRBV3-2|-
TGTGCCAGCAGCCTCCGACAGGGGGGCAACTATGGCTACACCTTC
CASSLRQGGNYGYTF
>TRBJ1-3|TRBD1|TRBV12-5|-
TGTGCTAGTGGTTTGGGAACAGGGGGCGGAAACACCATATATTTT
CASGLGTGGGNTIYF
>TRBJ2-1|-|TRBV14|-
TGTGCCAGCAGCCACAGAGCAGGGGGGTCCTACAATGAGCAGTTCTTC
CASSHRAGGSYNEQFF
>TRBJ2-2|TRBD1|TRBV29-1|-
TGCAGCGTTGAGATCGGGACAGGGGTCACCGGGGAGCTGTTTTTT
CSVEIGTGVTGELFF
>TRBJ1-4|-|TRBV27|once
TGTGCCAGCAGTTTAGGAGGGGAGGCTAATGAAAAACTGTTTTTT
CASSLGGEANEKLFF